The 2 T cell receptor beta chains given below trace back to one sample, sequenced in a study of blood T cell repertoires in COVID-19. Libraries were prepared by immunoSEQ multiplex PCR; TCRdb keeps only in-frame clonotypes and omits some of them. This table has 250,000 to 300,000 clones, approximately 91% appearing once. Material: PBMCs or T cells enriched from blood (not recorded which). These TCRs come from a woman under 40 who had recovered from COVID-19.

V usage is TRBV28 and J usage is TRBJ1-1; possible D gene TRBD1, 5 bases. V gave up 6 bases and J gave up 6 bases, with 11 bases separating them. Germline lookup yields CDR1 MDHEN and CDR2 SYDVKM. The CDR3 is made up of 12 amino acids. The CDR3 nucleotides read TGTGCCAGCAGACCCAGGGTTGCTGAAGCTTTCTTT. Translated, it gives CASRPRVAEAFF.

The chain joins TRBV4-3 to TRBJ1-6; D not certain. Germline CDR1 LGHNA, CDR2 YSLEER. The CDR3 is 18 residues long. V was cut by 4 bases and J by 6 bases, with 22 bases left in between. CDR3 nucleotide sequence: TGCGCCAGCAGCCTACATGGCGACCCTAGAGGAGTTAATTCACCCCTCCACTTT. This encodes CASSLHGDPRGVNSPLHF.